The 8 T cell receptor beta chains below come from one sample, sequenced in a study of cytotoxic CD8 clonotypes in ibrutinib-treated CLL. Assay: immunoSEQ multiplex PCR; the TCRdb copy retains only in-frame clones and omits some. Seen here are under 300,000 clones, 60% to 80% observed once, and the top ten hold about 5.3%. The sample in question was PBMCs, obtained at disease progression, from a patient treated with ibrutinib. These receptors all stem from a human donor with chronic lymphocytic leukemia.

The chain couples TRBV13 to TRBJ1-6, with D perhaps matching TRBD1 (5 bases). Trimming shortened V by 6 bases and J by 6 bases, and 21 bases separated the two germline ends. In germline, CDR1 is PRHDT, CDR2 FYEKMQ (reference sequence). There are 17 residues in the CDR3. The chain's CDR3 is CASRLYKTDSSNSPLHF. CDR3 nucleotides: TGTGCCAGCAGGCTTTATAAGACAGATTCTTCTAATTCACCCCTCCACTTT.

The chain employs TRBV9 and TRBJ2-2; 7 bases line up with TRBD2. The CDR3 loop spans 14 amino acids. The V segment lost 3 bases and the J segment 6 bases; nucleotides outside the gene matches: 5. Germline CDR1 and CDR2: SGDLS and YYNGEE. CDR3: CASSGLAEAGELFF. The CDR3 nucleotides are TGTGCCAGCAGCGGGCTAGCGGAGGCCGGGGAGCTGTTTTTT.

This clone was picked up a small number of times. This same CDR3 is encoded by further DNA sequences in the sample. The gene calls are TRBV19 and TRBJ1-1, with no clear D. Germline values: CDR1 LNHDA, CDR2 SQIVND (reference sequence). V was shortened by 2 bases and J by 1 base, with 5 bases between the two germline ends. CDR3 length: 13 amino acids. The CDR3, as DNA: TGTGCCAGTAGTATAAGTGGGAACACTGAAGCTTTCTTT. This gives the protein CASSISGNTEAFF.

The V and J genes are TRBV29-1 and TRBJ1-2; D is unresolved. CDR1 and CDR2 (germline): SQVTM, ANQGSEA. The germline V and J ends were trimmed by 3 bases and 8 bases, with 13 bases remaining between them. The CDR3 length is 12 residues. The CDR3 DNA follows: TGCAGCGTTGAGAGGGCCATAAGGGGCTACACCTTC. Amino acid sequence: CSVERAIRGYTF.

This sequence joins TRBV15 and TRBJ2-7; 14 bases agree with TRBD2. CDR1 is LNHNV, CDR2 YYDKDF, per germline (reference sequence). The CDR3 totals 16 residues. The J segment lost 5 bases and the V segment lost 4 bases, leaving 7 bases of the junction unmatched. The CDR3 DNA follows: TGTGCCACCAGCACGAGACTAGCGGGGGGGCCCCACGAGCAGTACTTC. Its protein product is CATSTRLAGGPHEQYF.

This chain links TRBV5-4 with TRBJ2-4, with 12 bases aligning to TRBD2. The CDR3 has 16 residues. The V and J ends lost 3 bases and 2 bases, in that order; junction bases with no gene match: 3. Germline CDR1 reads SGHNT; CDR2 reads YYREEE (reference sequence). CDR3 bases: TGTGCCAGCAGCTCCCTAGCGGGAGGGACCAAAAACATTCAGTACTTC. Translation: CASSSLAGGTKNIQYF.

The chain combines TRBV9 with TRBJ2-5, with D maybe TRBD2 (6 bases). V lost 0 bases and J 1 base, leaving 10 bases between the germline ends. Germline CDR1 is SGDLS and CDR2 is YYNGEE. The CDR3 sequence is 15 residues long. In nucleotides, the CDR3 is TGTGCCAGCAGCGTAGCTACGGGGGTCCAAGAGACCCAGTACTTC. Its translation is CASSVATGVQETQYF.

In its sample, this clone was seen once. The chain combines TRBV28 with TRBJ2-7; tentative D call: TRBD2 (5 bases). Germline-derived CDR1 and CDR2 are MDHEN and SYDVKM. V was clipped by 6 bases and J by 4 bases, with 16 bases between them. The CDR3 is 14 amino acids. The CDR3 reads CASSHYGESYEQYF. The CDR3 region has the DNA TGTGCCAGCAGCCACTATGGGGAGTCGTACGAGCAGTACTTC. Full variable domain (outside the CDR3, taken from reference TRBV28 and TRBJ2-7): DVKVTQSSRYLVKRTGEKVFLECVQDMDHENMFWYRQDPGLGLRLIYFSYDVKMKEKGDIPEGYSVSREKKERFSLILESASTNQTSMYLCASSHYGESYEQYFGPGTRLTVT.